Shown below are 25 T cell receptor beta chains from a single sample sequenced in a study of blood T cell repertoires in COVID-19. Generated by immunoSEQ multiplex PCR, the TCRdb table keeps only in-frame clones and is missing some. The data contain about 370,000 clones, around 87% of them singletons. The sample was PBMCs or T cells enriched from blood (not recorded which). The receptors originated from a man aged 18 to 30 who had recovered from COVID-19.

The CDR3 spells CASGQQNSNQPQHF. The CDR3 DNA reads TGTGCCAGCGGACAGCAAAATAGCAATCAGCCCCAGCATTTT. The rearrangement joins TRBV6-5 to TRBJ1-5; the D gene is possibly TRBD1 (6 bases). Germline CDR1 MNHEY, CDR2 SVGAGI. Trimming cost V 8 bases and J 0 bases, with 11 bases left between them. There are 14 residues in the CDR3.

The chain has TRBV9 and TRBJ2-2, with D maybe TRBD1 (6 bases). CDR1 SGDLS and CDR2 YYNGEE come from the germline V gene. The CDR3 consists of 16 residues. V was shortened by 0 bases and J by 2 bases, with 11 bases between the two germline ends. CDR3 amino acids: CASSVALDRNTGELFF. CDR3 DNA: TGTGCCAGCAGCGTAGCTCTGGACAGAAACACCGGGGAGCTGTTTTTT.

This clone is a singleton in its sample. The gene calls are TRBV6-5 and TRBJ1-2, with unresolved D. This CDR3 spans 15 amino acids. The V and J ends lost 5 bases and 4 bases respectively, with 17 bases between them. Germline V gene data show CDR1 as MNHEY and CDR2 as SVGAGI. The DNA for the CDR3 is TGTGCCAGCAGTCCAACTATGGTGCGAGGCTATGGCTACACCTTC. Protein product: CASSPTMVRGYGYTF.

This clone has a single count. This chain uses TRBV2 with TRBJ2-7, with TRBD2 identical over 13 bases. The CDR3 runs to 15 residues. Germline loops: CDR1 SNHLY, CDR2 FYNNEI. The V and J ends lost 11 bases and 2 bases, in that order; junction bases with no gene match: 9. Written as DNA, the CDR3 is TGTGCCGGCCTAGGACTAGCGGGAGAAACCTACGAGCAGTACTTC. Protein product: CAGLGLAGETYEQYF. The full variable domain, its missing parts supplied by reference TRBV2 and TRBJ2-7, is EPEVTQTPSHQVTQMGQEVILRCVPISNHLYFYWYRQILGQKVEFLVSFYNNEISEKSEIFDDQFSVERPDGSNFTLKIRSTKLEDSAMYFCAGLGLAGETYEQYFGPGTRLTVT.

This sequence joins TRBV4-3 and TRBJ2-2; the D is unclear. Germline loops: CDR1 LGHNA, CDR2 YSLEER. The CDR3 contains 14 residues. Trimming removed 0 bases at V and 5 bases at J, with 7 bases between. CDR3 protein: CASSQDPGTGELFF. The CDR3 nucleotides read TGCGCCAGCAGCCAAGATCCAGGAACCGGGGAGCTGTTTTTT.

V is TRBV5-1 and J is TRBJ2-1, with D possibly being TRBD1 (6 bases). Germline V lookup: CDR1 SGHRS, CDR2 YFSETQ. This CDR3 spans 16 amino acids. V shed 3 bases and J shed 6 bases, with 19 bases lying between them. CDR3 DNA sequence: TGCGCCAGCAGCTCGACAACAGGGCGGGTACTCAATGAGCAGTTCTTC. Its protein product is CASSSTTGRVLNEQFF. Variable domain in full (rest from reference TRBV5-1 and TRBJ2-1): KAGVTQTPRYLIKTRGQQVTLSCSPISGHRSVSWYQQTPGQGLQFLFEYFSETQRNKGNFPGRFSGRQFSNSRSEMNVSTLELGDSALYLCASSSTTGRVLNEQFFGPGTRLTVL.

V usage is TRBV5-5 and J usage is TRBJ1-4; D gene ambiguous. V was cut by 1 base and J by 7 bases, with 11 bases left in between. From germline, CDR1 is SGHKS and CDR2 YYEKEE (reference sequence). The CDR3 is 14 residues long. CDR3 in amino acids: CASSLSLSGEKLFF. CDR3 bases: TGTGCCAGCAGCTTGTCCCTTAGCGGTGAAAAACTGTTTTTT.

This sequence joins TRBV3-1 (or the pseudogene TRBV3-2) and TRBJ1-2; D might be TRBD1 (5 bases). The V end was cut by 1 base, the J end by 0 bases, with 9 bases between. CDR1 and CDR2 (germline): LGHDT, YNNKEL (reference sequence). CDR3 length: 15 amino acids. CDR3 nucleotides: TGTGCCAGCAGCCAAGGGACACTGTCTAACTATGGCTACACCTTC. It is translated as CASSQGTLSNYGYTF.

The genes are TRBV5-1 and TRBJ1-1, with 7 bases identical to TRBD1. Germline CDR1 SGHRS, CDR2 YFSETQ. The V segment lost 3 bases and the J segment 5 bases; nucleotides outside the gene matches: 4. The CDR3 spans 13 residues. CDR3 region: CASSSQGVTEAFF. The DNA of the CDR3 is TGCGCCAGCAGCTCGCAGGGGGTAACTGAAGCTTTCTTT. Drawing the rest from reference TRBV5-1 and TRBJ1-1, the complete variable domain is KAGVTQTPRYLIKTRGQQVTLSCSPISGHRSVSWYQQTPGQGLQFLFEYFSETQRNKGNFPGRFSGRQFSNSRSEMNVSTLELGDSALYLCASSSQGVTEAFFGQGTRLTVV.

The rearrangement links TRBV9 to TRBJ2-7, with D tentatively TRBD1 (7 bases). Germline values: CDR1 SGDLS, CDR2 YYNGEE. The V end was cut by 3 bases, the J end by 3 bases, with 19 bases between. CDR3 length equals 16 residues. CDR3 bases: TGTGCCAGCAGCGCCGCCCCGCCGCGGGACAGCTACGAGCAGTACTTC. Its protein product is CASSAAPPRDSYEQYF.

This chain's CDR3 is CASRRGGPGELFF. The CDR3 nucleotides are TGTGCCAGCAGGAGAGGGGGTCCCGGGGAGCTGTTTTTT. The V and J genes are TRBV21-1 and TRBJ2-2; no check of the table's D call, TRBD1, against the DNA was made. TRBV21-1 is termed a pseudogene. The CDR3 runs 13 residues.

In its sample, this clone was seen once. The chain carries TRBV11-1 and TRBJ1-4, with D perhaps matching TRBD1 (6 bases). V lost 5 bases and J 0 bases, leaving 13 bases between the germline ends. Germline V gene sequence: CDR1 SGHAT, CDR2 FQDESV (reference sequence). This CDR3 is built from 16 residues. In DNA, the CDR3 is TGTGCCAGCAGCCCCGGACAGCTTTCAACTAATGAAAAACTGTTTTTT. Its protein is CASSPGQLSTNEKLFF.

This sequence joins TRBV19 and TRBJ2-1, with 13 positions matching TRBD2. The CDR3 covers 15 residues. Germline V gene data show CDR1 as LNHDA and CDR2 as SQIVND (reference sequence). J was trimmed by 8 bases and V by 7 bases; bases with no gene match: 8. The CDR3 protein is CASKLLAGGRDEQFF. As DNA, the CDR3 is TGTGCCAGTAAATTACTAGCGGGAGGGCGGGATGAGCAGTTCTTC.

The chain has TRBV7-3 and TRBJ2-3; D is possibly TRBD2 (6 bases). The germline gives CDR1 SGHTA, CDR2 FQGTGA. The V end was cut by 4 bases, the J end by 1 base, with 9 bases between. The CDR3 spans 14 residues. The CDR3 region is CASSSKRGTDTQYF. The CDR3 DNA is TGTGCCAGCAGCTCCAAGCGGGGCACAGATACGCAGTATTTT.

The chain employs TRBV7-2 and TRBJ2-3, with D maybe TRBD2 (6 bases). This CDR3 comprises 12 residues. V was pared by 11 bases and J by 1 base, with 10 bases between. Germline assignment: CDR1 SGHTA and CDR2 FQGNSA. CDR3 amino acids: CASGRGTDTQYF. In DNA form, the CDR3 reads TGTGCCTCCGGGAGAGGCACAGATACGCAGTATTTT.

This chain joins TRBV7-2 and TRBJ2-7; D is uncertain. V was trimmed by 7 bases and J by 0 bases, leaving 13 bases between them. The germline V gene has CDR1 SGHTA and CDR2 FQGNSA. The CDR3 length is 14 residues. CDR3 loop: CASTQFSGSYEQYF. The CDR3 nucleotides read TGTGCCAGCACCCAATTTTCCGGCTCCTACGAGCAGTACTTC.

The V gene is TRBV24-1, the J gene TRBJ2-5; maybe TRBD1 (5 bases). Between the trimmed V and J ends, which lost 5 bases and 4 bases, there was a span of 10 bases. The CDR3 is 13 residues long. Germline loops: CDR1 KGHDR, CDR2 SFDVKD. CDR3 amino acids: CATSVGAPETQYF. For the CDR3, the DNA is TGTGCCACCAGTGTTGGGGCACCAGAGACCCAGTACTTC.

This clone was seen a few times. The V call is TRBV5-1, the J call TRBJ2-7, with TRBD1 as a possible D gene (7 bases). Germline V CDR1 and CDR2: SGHRS, YFSETQ. Trimming pared 4 bases from V and 2 bases from J, leaving 16 bases between. CDR3 size: 15 residues. CDR3 nucleotide sequence: TGCGCCAGCAGCCGGGGGACAGCCGACGCCTACGAGCAGTACTTC. Its protein product is CASSRGTADAYEQYF.

The rearrangement links TRBV12-3 or TRBV12-4 to TRBJ1-2, with D tentatively TRBD1 (6 bases). The CDR3 loop spans 12 amino acids. V was cut by 3 bases and J by 12 bases, with 14 bases left in between. The CDR3: CASSFQGLLDTF. CDR3 in DNA: TGTGCCAGCAGTTTCCAGGGGCTCTTAGACACCTTC.

This chain connects TRBV21-1 to TRBJ1-1. TRBV21-1 is described as a pseudogene. There are 15 residues in the CDR3. CDR3 sequence (DNA): TGTGCCAGCAGCCTAGGTGAGGTTTTGAACACTGAAGCTTTCTTT. Translation gives CASSLGEVLNTEAFF.

The chain couples TRBV7-9 to TRBJ2-7; 10 bases align to TRBD2. The CDR3 runs to 15 residues. The V gene end was trimmed by 3 bases and the J gene end by 2 bases; junction bases not matched to a gene: 4. Per the germline V gene, CDR1 is SEHNR and CDR2 is FQNEAQ (reference sequence). The CDR3 protein is CASSFASGGAYEQYF. CDR3 sequence (DNA): TGTGCCAGCAGCTTCGCAAGCGGGGGGGCCTACGAGCAGTACTTC.

The chain joins TRBV18 to TRBJ1-1; unclear D gene. CDR1 and CDR2 from the germline V gene are KGHSH and LQKENI. The CDR3 has 13 residues. V gave up 8 bases and J gave up 0 bases, with 10 bases separating them. The CDR3 DNA is TGTGCCAGCCCCTCTAAAATGAACACTGAAGCTTTCTTT. This encodes CASPSKMNTEAFF.

V usage is TRBV2 and J usage is TRBJ1-1; D gene unclear. Trimming took 1 base from V and 1 from J, leaving 7 bases between them. Per the germline V gene, CDR1 is SNHLY and CDR2 is FYNNEI. The CDR3 is 14 amino acids. CDR3 sequence reads: CASSEELTNTEAFF. In DNA form, the CDR3 reads TGTGCCAGCAGTGAAGAGCTCACGAACACTGAAGCTTTCTTT.

The chain combines TRBV7-2 with TRBJ2-7, with 10 bases identical to TRBD1. The CDR3 length is 14 residues. The V and J ends lost 5 bases and 4 bases, in that order; junction bases with no gene match: 5. Germline-derived CDR1 and CDR2 are SGHTA and FQGNSA. CDR3 loop: CASSPTGGAYEQYF. CDR3 nucleotides: TGTGCCAGCAGCCCGACAGGGGGCGCGTACGAGCAGTACTTC.

The chain employs TRBV7-2 and TRBJ2-3, with D possibly TRBD2 on 7 matching bases. The CDR3 extends over 17 amino acids. Germline V gene sequence: CDR1 SGHTA, CDR2 FQGNSA. The V and J ends lost 5 bases and 0 bases respectively, with 18 bases between them. The CDR3 region has the DNA TGTGCCAGCAGCCCGGGCGGGGGCAGTATTAGCACAGATACGCAGTATTTT. Protein sequence: CASSPGGGSISTDTQYF.